This T cell receptor (beta chain) derives from a study of cytomegalovirus exposure and HLA in healthy donors. Study conclusions and caveats: The authors enumerated roughly 160 TCR beta chains as linked to cytomegalovirus. TCR beta sequences reportedly predicted the HLA-A and HLA-B alleles of most subjects accurately.

The PCR was carried out with 60 Vbeta primers and 13 Jbeta primers. Some clones are missing from TCRdb's copy, which holds only in-frame ones; the method was immunoSEQ multiplex PCR. This sample has over 150,000 clones, with 76% found just once. CDR3 length equals 16 residues. The V segment lost 5 bases and the J segment 4 bases; nucleotides outside the gene matches: 12. Germline CDR1 SGHTA, CDR2 FQGNSA. The table lists this clone with a few counts. Its antigen is still unknown. The source of this sequence is a man between 60 and 70 years old in good health and CMV-seronegative. The chain combines TRBV7-2 with TRBJ2-3; 7 nucleotides align to TRBD2. Sequenced material: PBMCs. In DNA, the CDR3 is TGTGCCAGCAGCCCCAGATGGGGGGGTGAGTCAGATACGCAGTATTTT. Its translation: CASSPRWGGESDTQYF.